A single sample gave rise to the 3 T cell receptor beta chains below, sequenced in a study of siplizumab effects on memory and regulatory T cells. The assay was immunoSEQ multiplex PCR, and TCRdb's table has in-frame clones only and misses some. This sample carries 99,000 or so clones, 85% to 95% of them seen once, and the ten largest clones take around 1.5%. Sequencing was performed on non-Treg CD4+ T cells sorted from blood. These receptors all stem from a human donor in good health.

This sequence joins TRBV11-2 and TRBJ2-7; possibly TRBD1 or TRBD2 for D (5 bases each). This CDR3 has 15 amino acids. From germline, CDR1 is SGHAT and CDR2 FQNNGV. Trimming took 1 base from V and 2 from J, leaving 12 bases between them. DNA of the CDR3: TGTGCCAGCAGCTTAGGATCGGGACCAGCCTACGAGCAGTACTTC. It codes for CASSLGSGPAYEQYF.

The V call is TRBV2, the J call TRBJ2-3, with 12 positions matching TRBD2. CDR1 and CDR2 from the germline V gene are SNHLY and FYNNEI. The CDR3 runs 14 residues. Trimming at V came to 8 bases and at J to 7 bases, leaving 7 bases not matched to a gene. CDR3 bases: TGTGCCAGCGCCGGGACTAGCGGGCTGAATACGCAGTATTTT. It encodes CASAGTSGLNTQYF.

V is TRBV30 and J is TRBJ2-3, with TRBD1 matching over 7 bases. The germline V gene encodes CDR1 GTSNPN and CDR2 SVGIG (reference sequence). With 4 bases clipped from V and 4 bases from J, the junction kept 5 bases outside the gene matches. This CDR3 region has 13 residues. DNA for the CDR3: TGTGCCTGGACTAACAGGGGCCCAGATACGCAGTATTTT. This codes for CAWTNRGPDTQYF.